The following is a T cell receptor (beta chain) sequence with its context. Germline V gene data show CDR1 as MNHEY and CDR2 as SMNVEV (reference sequence). This CDR3 region has 16 residues. Trimming took off 1 base at V and 2 bases at J, with 12 bases between the two ends. This record comes from a study of blood T cell repertoires in COVID-19. Across the study: T cells, B-cell-depleted T cells, or PBMCs provided the cDNA or gDNA that served as material.

The protocol was immunoSEQ multiplex PCR, while the TCRdb copy is restricted to in-frame clones and leaves out a portion. The sample includes just under 300,000 clones, about 87% of them seen just once. Sequencing was carried out using peripheral blood. V is TRBV27 and J is TRBJ2-1; tentative D call: TRBD1 (6 bases). The receptor was derived from a man between 70 and 80 years old with acute or convalescent COVID-19. This CDR3 is CASSLYGQGTYNEQFF. CDR3 in DNA: TGTGCCAGCAGTTTATATGGCCAGGGGACCTACAATGAGCAGTTCTTC.